Following are 9 T cell receptor beta chains from one sample sequenced in a study of cytomegalovirus exposure and HLA in healthy donors. Primers: 60 Vbeta forward and 13 Jbeta reverse. Assay used: immunoSEQ multiplex PCR; TCRdb lists only in-frame clones, some missing. Seen here are roughly 140,000 clones, roughly 82% observed once, and the top ten hold around 6.6%. Source material: PBMCs. The receptors were sampled from a woman aged 45-59 years in good health and CMV-seropositive.

This chain links TRBV10-3 with TRBJ1-2; D perhaps matches TRBD1 (5 bases). The CDR3 runs to 11 residues. Per the germline V gene, CDR1 is ENHRY and CDR2 is SYGVKD. V lost 8 bases to trimming and J lost 3 bases, with 7 bases between them. DNA for the CDR3: TGTGCCATCGGGGCAGACTATGGCTACACCTTC. This sequence encodes CAIGADYGYTF.

The rearrangement links TRBV15 to TRBJ2-1; 9 positions match TRBD2. Germline values: CDR1 LNHNV, CDR2 YYDKDF (reference sequence). The CDR3 sequence is 14 residues long. The ends lost 8 bases at V and 6 bases at J; junction bases unmatched: 8. CDR3 nucleotide sequence: TGTGCCACCTTCTGGACTAGCGTATCCAATGAGCAGTTCTTC. Its protein product is CATFWTSVSNEQFF.

Only a few counts were recorded for this clone. J is TRBJ2-3 and V is TRBV7-9; D is unclear. The V end was cut by 4 bases, the J end by 0 bases, with 17 bases between. CDR3 length: 17 amino acids. From germline, CDR1 is SEHNR and CDR2 FQNEAQ (reference sequence). The CDR3 bases are TGTGCCAGCAGCTCCGACCCGACATTGGCTAGCACAGATACGCAGTATTTT. It translates to CASSSDPTLASTDTQYF.

The chain recombines TRBV4-1 with TRBJ1-2, with 8 bases that match TRBD1. From germline, CDR1 is MGHRA and CDR2 YSYEKL. This CDR3 region has 15 residues. After removal of 0 bases from V and 8 bases from J, the junction contained 8 bases not matched to a gene. The CDR3, as DNA: TGCGCCAGCAGCCAAGATCGTGGACAGGGAGACGGCTACACCTTC. Amino acids: CASSQDRGQGDGYTF.

DNA for the CDR3: TGTGCCAGCAGCTTAAGGGAGGCAGGGGGCAATTCACCCCTCCACTTT. Protein product: CASSLREAGGNSPLHF. The J gene is TRBJ1-6, the V gene TRBV7-2, with TRBD1 identical over 8 bases. Germline-derived CDR1 and CDR2 are SGHTA and FQGNSA. Trimming at V came to 2 bases and at J to 7 bases, leaving 7 bases not matched to a gene. CDR3 length equals 16 residues.

The chain uses TRBV7-2 and TRBJ2-3; D uncertain. The CDR3 contains 13 residues. V gave up 2 bases and J gave up 2 bases, with 5 bases separating them. Germline V lookup: CDR1 SGHTA, CDR2 FQGNSA. CDR3 sequence reads: CASSLSYTDTQYF. In nucleotides, the CDR3 is TGTGCCAGCAGCTTATCCTACACAGATACGCAGTATTTT.

The genes are TRBV6-5 and TRBJ2-7, with D perhaps matching TRBD2 (6 bases). CDR3 size: 14 residues. Trimming took 3 bases from V and 2 from J, leaving 11 bases between them. CDR1 and CDR2 (germline): MNHEY, SVGAGI. The CDR3 loop reads CASSYSPGAYEQYF. The CDR3 DNA reads as TGTGCCAGCAGTTATTCCCCGGGGGCCTACGAGCAGTACTTC.

The J gene is TRBJ1-4, the V gene TRBV29-1, with 10 bases aligning to TRBD1. The CDR3 is 14 residues long. The trim removed 6 bases at V and 7 bases at J, leaving 8 bases unmatched. Germline V gene lookup returns CDR1 SQVTM and CDR2 ANQGSEA. CDR3 protein: CSVQTGTGVEKLFF. For the CDR3, the DNA is TGCAGCGTCCAAACCGGGACAGGGGTTGAAAAACTGTTTTTT.

The J gene is TRBJ2-7, the V gene TRBV5-4, with 8 bases aligning to TRBD1. The CDR3 loop spans 13 amino acids. The germline CDR1 and CDR2 sequences are SGHNT and YYREEE (reference sequence). The J segment lost 3 bases and the V segment lost 4 bases, leaving 3 bases of the junction unmatched. The CDR3 loop is CASSPDRGYEQYF. CDR3 bases: TGTGCCAGCAGCCCCGACAGGGGCTACGAGCAGTACTTC.